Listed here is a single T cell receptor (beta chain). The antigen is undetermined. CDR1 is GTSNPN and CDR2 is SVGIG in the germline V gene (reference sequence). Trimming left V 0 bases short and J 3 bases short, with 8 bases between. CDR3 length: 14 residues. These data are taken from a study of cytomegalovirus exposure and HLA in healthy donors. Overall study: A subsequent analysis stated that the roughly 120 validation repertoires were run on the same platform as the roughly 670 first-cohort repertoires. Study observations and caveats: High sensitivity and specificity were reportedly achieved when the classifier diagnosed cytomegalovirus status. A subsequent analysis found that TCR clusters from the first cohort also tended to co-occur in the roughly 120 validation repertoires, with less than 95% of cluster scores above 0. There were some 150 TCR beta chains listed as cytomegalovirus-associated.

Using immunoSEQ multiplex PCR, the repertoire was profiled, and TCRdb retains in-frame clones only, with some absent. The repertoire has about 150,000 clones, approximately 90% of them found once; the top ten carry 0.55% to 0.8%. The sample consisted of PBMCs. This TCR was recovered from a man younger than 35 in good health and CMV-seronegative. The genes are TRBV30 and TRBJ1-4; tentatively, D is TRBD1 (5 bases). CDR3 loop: CAWSVGGANEKLFF. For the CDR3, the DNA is TGTGCCTGGAGTGTCGGGGGGGCTAATGAAAAACTGTTTTTT.